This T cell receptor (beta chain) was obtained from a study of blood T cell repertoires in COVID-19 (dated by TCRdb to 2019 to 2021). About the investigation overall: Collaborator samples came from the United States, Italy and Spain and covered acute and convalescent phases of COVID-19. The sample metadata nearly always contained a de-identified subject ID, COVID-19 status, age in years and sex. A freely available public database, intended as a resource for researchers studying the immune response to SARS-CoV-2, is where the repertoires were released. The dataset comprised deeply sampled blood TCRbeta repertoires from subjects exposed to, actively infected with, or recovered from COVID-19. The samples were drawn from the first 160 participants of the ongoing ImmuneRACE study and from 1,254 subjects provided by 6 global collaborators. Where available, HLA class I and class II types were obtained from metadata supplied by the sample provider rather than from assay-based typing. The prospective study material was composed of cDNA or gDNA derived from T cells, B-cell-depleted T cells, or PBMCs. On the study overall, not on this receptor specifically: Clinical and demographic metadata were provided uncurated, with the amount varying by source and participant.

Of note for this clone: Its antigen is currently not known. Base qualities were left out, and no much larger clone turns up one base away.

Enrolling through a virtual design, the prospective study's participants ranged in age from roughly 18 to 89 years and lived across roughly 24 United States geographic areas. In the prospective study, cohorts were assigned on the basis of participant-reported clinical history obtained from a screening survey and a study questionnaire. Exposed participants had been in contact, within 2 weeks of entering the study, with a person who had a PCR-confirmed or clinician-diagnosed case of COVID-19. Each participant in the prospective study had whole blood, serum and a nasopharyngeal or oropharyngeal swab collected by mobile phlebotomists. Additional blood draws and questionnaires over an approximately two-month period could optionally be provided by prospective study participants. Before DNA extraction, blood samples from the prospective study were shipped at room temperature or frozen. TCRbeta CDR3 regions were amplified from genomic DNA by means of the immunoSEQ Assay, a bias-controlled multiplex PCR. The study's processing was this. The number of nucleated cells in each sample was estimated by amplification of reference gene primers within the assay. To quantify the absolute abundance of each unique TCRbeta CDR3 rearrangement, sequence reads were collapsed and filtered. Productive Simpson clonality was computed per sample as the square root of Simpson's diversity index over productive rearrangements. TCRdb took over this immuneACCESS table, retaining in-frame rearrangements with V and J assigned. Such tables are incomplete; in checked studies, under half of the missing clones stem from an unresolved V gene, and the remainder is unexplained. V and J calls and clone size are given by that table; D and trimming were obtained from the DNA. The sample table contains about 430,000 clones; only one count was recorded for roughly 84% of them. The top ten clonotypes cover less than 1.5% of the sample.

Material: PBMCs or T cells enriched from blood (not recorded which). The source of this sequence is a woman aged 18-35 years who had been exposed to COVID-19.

CDR3 protein: CASSALARLDRSSYEQYF. The nucleotide sequence is TGTGCCAGCAGCGCCCTTGCGCGGCTGGACAGAAGCTCCTACGAGCAGTACTTC. Recombination linked TRBV7-8 to TRBJ2-7; a weak D assignment points to TRBD1 (6 bases agree). The germline V gene specifies SGHVS as CDR1 and FQNEAQ as CDR2. The CDR3 goes from the cysteine to the phenylalanine over 18 residues. Only CDR3 DNA is held: 54 bases, read in frame from base 1. V sheds 5 bases and J sheds 0 bases, leaving 23 bases between their ends.